The present entry profiles one T cell receptor beta chain with its context. The source of the sample is a study of technical replicates of blood from a few donors. Measured with immunoSEQ multiplex PCR; TCRdb has only the in-frame clones, and not every one. The data show 55,000 to 80,000 clones, about 98% seen once. This sequence was found in a human donor in good health. The sample comprised T cells isolated from PBMCs.

CDR3 residues: CASSLAGGTGFTDTQYF. The CDR3 region has the DNA TGCGCCAGCAGCTTGGCCGGGGGGACAGGATTCACAGATACGCAGTATTTT. The rearrangement links TRBV5-1 to TRBJ2-3; the D gene is possibly TRBD1 (8 bases). The CDR3 is made up of 17 amino acids. Germline V CDR1 and CDR2: SGHRS, YFSETQ. The germline V and J ends were trimmed by 0 bases and 2 bases, with 16 bases remaining between them.